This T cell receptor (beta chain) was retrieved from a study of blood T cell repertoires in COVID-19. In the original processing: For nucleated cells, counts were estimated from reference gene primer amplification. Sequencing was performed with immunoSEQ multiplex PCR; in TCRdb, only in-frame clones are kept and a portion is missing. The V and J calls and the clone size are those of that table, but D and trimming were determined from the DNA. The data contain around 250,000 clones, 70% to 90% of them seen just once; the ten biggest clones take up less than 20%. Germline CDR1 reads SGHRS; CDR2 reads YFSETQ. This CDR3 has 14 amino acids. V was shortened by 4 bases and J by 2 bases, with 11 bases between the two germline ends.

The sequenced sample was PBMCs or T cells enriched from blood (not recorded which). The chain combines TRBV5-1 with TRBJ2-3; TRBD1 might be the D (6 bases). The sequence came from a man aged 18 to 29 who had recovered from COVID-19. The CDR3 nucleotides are TGCGCCAGCAGCAAGGGACAAAACACAGATACGCAGTATTTT. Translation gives CASSKGQNTDTQYF. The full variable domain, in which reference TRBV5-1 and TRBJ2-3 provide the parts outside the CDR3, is KAGVTQTPRYLIKTRGQQVTLSCSPISGHRSVSWYQQTPGQGLQFLFEYFSETQRNKGNFPGRFSGRQFSNSRSEMNVSTLELGDSALYLCASSKGQNTDTQYFGPGTRLTVL.